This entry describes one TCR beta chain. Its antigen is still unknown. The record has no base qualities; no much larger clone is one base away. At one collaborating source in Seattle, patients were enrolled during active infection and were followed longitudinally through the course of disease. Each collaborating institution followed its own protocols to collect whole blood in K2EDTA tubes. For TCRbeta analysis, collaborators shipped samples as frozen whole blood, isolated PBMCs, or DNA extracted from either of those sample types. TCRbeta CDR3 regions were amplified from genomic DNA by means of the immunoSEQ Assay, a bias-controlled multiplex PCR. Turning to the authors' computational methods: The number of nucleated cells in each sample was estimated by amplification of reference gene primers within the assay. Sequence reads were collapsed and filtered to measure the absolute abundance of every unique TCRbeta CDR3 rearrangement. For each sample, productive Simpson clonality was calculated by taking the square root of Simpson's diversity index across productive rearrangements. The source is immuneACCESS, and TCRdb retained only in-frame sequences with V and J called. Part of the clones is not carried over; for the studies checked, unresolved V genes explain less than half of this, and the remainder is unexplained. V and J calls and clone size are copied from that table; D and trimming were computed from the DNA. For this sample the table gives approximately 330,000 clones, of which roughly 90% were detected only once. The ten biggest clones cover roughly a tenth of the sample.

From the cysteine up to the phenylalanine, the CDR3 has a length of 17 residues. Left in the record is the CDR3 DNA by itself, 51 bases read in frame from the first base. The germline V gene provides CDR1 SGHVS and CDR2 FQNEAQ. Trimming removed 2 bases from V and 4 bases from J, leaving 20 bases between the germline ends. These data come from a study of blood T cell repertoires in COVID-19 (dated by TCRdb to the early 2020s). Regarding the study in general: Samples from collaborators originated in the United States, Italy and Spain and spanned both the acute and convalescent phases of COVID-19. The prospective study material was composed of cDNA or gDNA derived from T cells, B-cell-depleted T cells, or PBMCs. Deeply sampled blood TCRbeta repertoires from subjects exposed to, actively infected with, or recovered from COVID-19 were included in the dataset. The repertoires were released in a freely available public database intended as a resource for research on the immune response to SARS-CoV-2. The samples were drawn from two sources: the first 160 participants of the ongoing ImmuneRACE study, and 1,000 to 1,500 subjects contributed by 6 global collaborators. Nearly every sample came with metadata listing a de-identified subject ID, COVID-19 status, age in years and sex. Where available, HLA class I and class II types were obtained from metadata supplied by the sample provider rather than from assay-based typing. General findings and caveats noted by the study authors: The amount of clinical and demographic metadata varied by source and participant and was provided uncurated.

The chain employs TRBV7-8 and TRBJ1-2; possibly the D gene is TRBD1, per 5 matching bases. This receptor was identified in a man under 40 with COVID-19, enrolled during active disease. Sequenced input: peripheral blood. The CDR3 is CASSLYSSGGRVYGYTF. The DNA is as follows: TGTGCCAGCAGCTTATACTCGAGTGGTGGCAGGGTCTATGGCTACACCTTC.